This entry concerns a single T cell receptor (beta chain). Its antigen is still unknown. The data derive from a study of cytomegalovirus exposure and HLA in healthy donors. General observations from the study: Previous analysis showed most TCR beta V segments were productive about 87% or about 30% of the time.

60 Vbeta and 13 Jbeta primers were used in PCR. Using immunoSEQ multiplex PCR, the repertoire was profiled, and TCRdb retains in-frame clones only, with some absent. The sample contains under 200,000 clones, 81% of which appear only once. Trimming cost V 3 bases and J 6 bases; bases outside gene matches: 3. Germline V lookup: CDR1 SEHNR, CDR2 FQNEAQ (reference sequence). The CDR3 loop spans 15 amino acids. This receptor was taken from a man aged 50 to 60 in good health and CMV-seronegative. Specimen: PBMCs. The chain carries TRBV7-9 and TRBJ2-2, with 11 bases identical to TRBD2. CDR3 amino acids: CASSFSGGAPGELFF. Written as DNA, the CDR3 is TGTGCCAGCAGCTTTAGCGGGGGGGCACCCGGGGAGCTGTTTTTT.